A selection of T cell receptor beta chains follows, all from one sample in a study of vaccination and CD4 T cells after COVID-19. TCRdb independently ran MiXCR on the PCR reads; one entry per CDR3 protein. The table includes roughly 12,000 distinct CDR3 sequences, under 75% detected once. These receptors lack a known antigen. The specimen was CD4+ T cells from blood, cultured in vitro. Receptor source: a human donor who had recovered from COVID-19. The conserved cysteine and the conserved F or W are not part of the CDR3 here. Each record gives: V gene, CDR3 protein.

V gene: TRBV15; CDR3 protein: ATSRVKGTGNTIY
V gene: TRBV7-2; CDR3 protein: ASSSRQRETQY
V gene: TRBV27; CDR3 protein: ASRWTGSNYGYT
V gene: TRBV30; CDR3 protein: AWSVYLSGNAGELF
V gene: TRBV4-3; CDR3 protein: ASSQDAGATDTQY
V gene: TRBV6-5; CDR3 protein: ASSYQSGTLH
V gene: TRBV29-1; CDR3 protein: SADWGMNTEAF
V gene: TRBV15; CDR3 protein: ATRTGGNTEAF
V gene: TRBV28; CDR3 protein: ASLRGPIYGYT
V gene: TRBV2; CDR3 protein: ASRGEGSVGYT
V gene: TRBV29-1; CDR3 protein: SSGVGTNTDTQY
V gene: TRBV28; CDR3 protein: ASNTLGVTSNQPQH
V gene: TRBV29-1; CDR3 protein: SVGLGPHYGYT
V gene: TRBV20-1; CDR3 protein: SARPPSGADTQY
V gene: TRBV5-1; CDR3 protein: ASSLVGTPGGQY
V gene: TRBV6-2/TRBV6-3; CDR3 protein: ASKGLLGDTQY
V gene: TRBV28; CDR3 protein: ASRPGTGEGT
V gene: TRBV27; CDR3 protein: ASSPDRDEQY
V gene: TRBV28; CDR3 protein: ASRTGFNQPQH
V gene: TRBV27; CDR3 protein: ASSLDRVSTEAF
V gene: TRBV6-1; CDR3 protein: ASSELADTQY
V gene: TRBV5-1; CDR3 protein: ASSLAVQETQY
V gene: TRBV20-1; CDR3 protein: SAEDRLPNSPLH
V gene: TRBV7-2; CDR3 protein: ASSFSYGANVLT
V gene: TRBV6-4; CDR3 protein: ASSQPQH
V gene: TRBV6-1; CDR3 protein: ASSEVSTTGNEQF
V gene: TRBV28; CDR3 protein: ASSTTVLSYEQY
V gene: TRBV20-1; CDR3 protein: SARVQQGYEQY
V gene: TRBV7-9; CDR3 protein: ASSLTGTGDLGEQY
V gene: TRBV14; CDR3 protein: ASSPLTETGVVY
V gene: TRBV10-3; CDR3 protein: ASRTGPYEQY
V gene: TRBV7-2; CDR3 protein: ASSFLSSGMGLYNEQF
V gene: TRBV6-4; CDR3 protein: ASRPGPLRNEQF
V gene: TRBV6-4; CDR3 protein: ASSVQETQY
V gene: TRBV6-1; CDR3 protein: ASSRDSGLNSNQPQH
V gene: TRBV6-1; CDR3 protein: ASSEVLGTDTQY